The entry below gives a single T cell receptor (beta chain) sequence along with its context. What it binds is unknown. Using immunoSEQ multiplex PCR, the repertoire was profiled, and TCRdb retains in-frame clones only, with some absent. The sample records some 70,000 clones, about 94% being singletons. Time point reported: newly diagnosed, previously untreated cHL patient sample. Comparison samples consisted of PBMCs from newly diagnosed, untreated classical Hodgkin lymphoma. This entry comes from a study of PD-1 blockade in classical Hodgkin lymphoma. V lost 0 bases, J lost 6 bases, and 9 bases lay in between. Germline assignment: CDR1 SGHRS and CDR2 YFSETQ. The CDR3 length is 14 residues. Overall study results and limits: Newly diagnosed patients had baseline TCR diversity that was reportedly lower than that of healthy donors. Causes of the repertoire differences remain undefined, possibly disease activity or prior therapy.

Sequenced: peripheral blood mononuclear cells (PBMCs). The chain combines TRBV5-1 with TRBJ2-2; D remains ambiguous. The TCR was taken from a human donor with classical Hodgkin lymphoma. In DNA form, the CDR3 reads TGCGCCAGCAGCTTGGAAGTTACGGCCGGGGAGCTGTTTTTT. It encodes CASSLEVTAGELFF. The full variable domain, with the rest looked up from reference TRBV5-1 and TRBJ2-2, is KAGVTQTPRYLIKTRGQQVTLSCSPISGHRSVSWYQQTPGQGLQFLFEYFSETQRNKGNFPGRFSGRQFSNSRSEMNVSTLELGDSALYLCASSLEVTAGELFFGEGSRLTVL.